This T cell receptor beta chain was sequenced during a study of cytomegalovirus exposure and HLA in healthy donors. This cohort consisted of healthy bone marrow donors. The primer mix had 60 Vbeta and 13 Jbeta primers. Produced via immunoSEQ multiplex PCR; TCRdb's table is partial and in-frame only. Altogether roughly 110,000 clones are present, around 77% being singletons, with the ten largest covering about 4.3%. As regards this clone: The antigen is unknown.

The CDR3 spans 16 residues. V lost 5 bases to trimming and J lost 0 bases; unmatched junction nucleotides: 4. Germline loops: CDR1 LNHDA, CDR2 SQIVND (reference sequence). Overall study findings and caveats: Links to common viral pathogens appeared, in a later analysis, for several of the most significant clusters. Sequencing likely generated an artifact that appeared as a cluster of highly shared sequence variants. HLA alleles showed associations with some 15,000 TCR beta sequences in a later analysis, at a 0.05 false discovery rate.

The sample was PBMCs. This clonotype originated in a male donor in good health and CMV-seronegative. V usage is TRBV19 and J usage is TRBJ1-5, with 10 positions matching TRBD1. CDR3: CASSAGTGDSNQPQHF. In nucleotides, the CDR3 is TGTGCCAGTAGTGCCGGGACAGGGGATAGCAATCAGCCCCAGCATTTT.